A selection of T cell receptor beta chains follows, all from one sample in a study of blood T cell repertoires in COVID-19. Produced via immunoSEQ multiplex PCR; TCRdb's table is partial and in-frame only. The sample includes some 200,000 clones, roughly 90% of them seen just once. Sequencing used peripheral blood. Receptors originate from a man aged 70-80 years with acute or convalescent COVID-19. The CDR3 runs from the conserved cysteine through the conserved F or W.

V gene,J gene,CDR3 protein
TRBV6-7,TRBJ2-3,CASSYSKFLAYTDTQYF
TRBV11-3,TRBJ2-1,CASSPGLAGGNEQFF
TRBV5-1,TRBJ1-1,CASSLGQGSNTEAFF
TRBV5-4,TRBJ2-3,CASSWDRFTDTQYF
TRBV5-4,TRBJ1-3,CASSPGGSGNTIYF
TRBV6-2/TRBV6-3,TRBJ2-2,CASSLTGGSTGELFF
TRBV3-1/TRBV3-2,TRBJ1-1,CASSPAGQGGEAFF
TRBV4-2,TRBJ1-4,CASSQAQGNEKLFF
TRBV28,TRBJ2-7,CASRPTSGSLYEQYF
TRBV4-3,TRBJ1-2,CASSLRQGEGGYTF
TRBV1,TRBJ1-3,CTSSQQTPGTSGSRAGNTIYF
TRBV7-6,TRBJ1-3,CASSQDSSGNTIYF
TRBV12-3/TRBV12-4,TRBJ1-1,CASSRKGETEAFF
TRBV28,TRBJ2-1,CASPPGTGLVNEQFF
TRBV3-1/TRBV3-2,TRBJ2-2,CASSVRGANTGELFF
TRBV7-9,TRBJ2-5,CASSLRQGETQYF
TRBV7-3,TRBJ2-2,CASSSGRPNTGELFF
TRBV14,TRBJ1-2,CASSRRQGGYGYTF
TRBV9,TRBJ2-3,CASSVAPGQGGTDTQYF
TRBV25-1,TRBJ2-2,CASSRRQTGTGELFF
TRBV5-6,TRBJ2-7,CANLLTGRAFGVQYF
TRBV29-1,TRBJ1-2,CSVYPDTYGYTF
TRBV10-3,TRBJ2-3,CAISASTGVSTDTQYF
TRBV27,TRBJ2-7,CASSSLADTYEQYF
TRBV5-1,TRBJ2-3,CASSLGTGGTDTQYF
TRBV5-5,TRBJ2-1,CASSFTTGTTYNEQFF
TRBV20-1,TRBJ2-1,CSAQASLEQFF
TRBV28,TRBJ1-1,CASSRGTEAFF
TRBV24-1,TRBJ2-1,CATSDLTGGAGSNEQFF
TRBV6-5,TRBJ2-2,CASRTARTNTGELFF
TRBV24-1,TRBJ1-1,CATSDSRVGNTEAFF
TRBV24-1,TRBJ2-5,CATSPRGGETQYF
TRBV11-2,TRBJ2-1,CASSPGGGGSYNEQFF
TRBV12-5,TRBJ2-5,CASGFYGETQYF
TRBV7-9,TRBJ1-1,CASSLTGNTEAFF
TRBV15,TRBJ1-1,CATALRVSTEAFF
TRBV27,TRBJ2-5,CASSPGTGGGKTQYF
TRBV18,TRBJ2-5,CASSEGTSGSSETQYF
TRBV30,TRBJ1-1,CAWSGPLRTEAFF
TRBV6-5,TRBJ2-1,CASSYSASSSYNEQFF
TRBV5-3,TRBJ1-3,CARSLGTGGAAGNTIYF
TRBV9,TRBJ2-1,CASRPSGSRYNEQFF
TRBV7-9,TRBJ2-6,CAGQGGGANVLTF
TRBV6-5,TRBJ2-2,CASRGDLLPGELFF
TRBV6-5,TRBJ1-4,CASSRITGVNEKLFF
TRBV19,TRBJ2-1,CASSLVVANNEQFF
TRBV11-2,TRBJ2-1,CASSPGVNNEQFF